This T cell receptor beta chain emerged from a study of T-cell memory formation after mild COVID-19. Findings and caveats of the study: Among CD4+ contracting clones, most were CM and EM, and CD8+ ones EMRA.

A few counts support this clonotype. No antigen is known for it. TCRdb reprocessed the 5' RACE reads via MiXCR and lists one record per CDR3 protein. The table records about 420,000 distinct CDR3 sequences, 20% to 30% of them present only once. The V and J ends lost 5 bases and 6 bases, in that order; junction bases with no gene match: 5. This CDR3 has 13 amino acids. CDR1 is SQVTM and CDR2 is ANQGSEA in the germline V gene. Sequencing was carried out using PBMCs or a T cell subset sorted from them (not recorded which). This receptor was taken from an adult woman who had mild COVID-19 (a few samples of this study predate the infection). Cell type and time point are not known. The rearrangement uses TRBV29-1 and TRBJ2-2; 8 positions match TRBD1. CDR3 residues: CSVIQGAPGELFF. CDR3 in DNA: TGCAGCGTTATCCAGGGGGCCCCCGGGGAGCTGTTTTTT.